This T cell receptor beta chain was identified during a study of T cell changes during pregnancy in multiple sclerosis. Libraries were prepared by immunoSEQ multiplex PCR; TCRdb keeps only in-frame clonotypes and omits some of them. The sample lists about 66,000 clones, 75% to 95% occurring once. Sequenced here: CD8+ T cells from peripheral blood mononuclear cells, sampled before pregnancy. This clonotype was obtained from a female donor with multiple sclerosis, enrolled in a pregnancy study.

The CDR3: CASSPGLAGVNEQFF. Here the CDR3 DNA reads TGTGCCAGCAGTCCGGGACTAGCGGGAGTCAATGAGCAGTTCTTC. V gene TRBV6-4 combines with J gene TRBJ2-1, with TRBD2 matching over 14 bases. The CDR3 contains 15 residues. Germline assignment: CDR1 MRHNA and CDR2 SNTAGT. The junction had 3 bases not matched to a gene; V was cut back by 5 bases and J by 6 bases.